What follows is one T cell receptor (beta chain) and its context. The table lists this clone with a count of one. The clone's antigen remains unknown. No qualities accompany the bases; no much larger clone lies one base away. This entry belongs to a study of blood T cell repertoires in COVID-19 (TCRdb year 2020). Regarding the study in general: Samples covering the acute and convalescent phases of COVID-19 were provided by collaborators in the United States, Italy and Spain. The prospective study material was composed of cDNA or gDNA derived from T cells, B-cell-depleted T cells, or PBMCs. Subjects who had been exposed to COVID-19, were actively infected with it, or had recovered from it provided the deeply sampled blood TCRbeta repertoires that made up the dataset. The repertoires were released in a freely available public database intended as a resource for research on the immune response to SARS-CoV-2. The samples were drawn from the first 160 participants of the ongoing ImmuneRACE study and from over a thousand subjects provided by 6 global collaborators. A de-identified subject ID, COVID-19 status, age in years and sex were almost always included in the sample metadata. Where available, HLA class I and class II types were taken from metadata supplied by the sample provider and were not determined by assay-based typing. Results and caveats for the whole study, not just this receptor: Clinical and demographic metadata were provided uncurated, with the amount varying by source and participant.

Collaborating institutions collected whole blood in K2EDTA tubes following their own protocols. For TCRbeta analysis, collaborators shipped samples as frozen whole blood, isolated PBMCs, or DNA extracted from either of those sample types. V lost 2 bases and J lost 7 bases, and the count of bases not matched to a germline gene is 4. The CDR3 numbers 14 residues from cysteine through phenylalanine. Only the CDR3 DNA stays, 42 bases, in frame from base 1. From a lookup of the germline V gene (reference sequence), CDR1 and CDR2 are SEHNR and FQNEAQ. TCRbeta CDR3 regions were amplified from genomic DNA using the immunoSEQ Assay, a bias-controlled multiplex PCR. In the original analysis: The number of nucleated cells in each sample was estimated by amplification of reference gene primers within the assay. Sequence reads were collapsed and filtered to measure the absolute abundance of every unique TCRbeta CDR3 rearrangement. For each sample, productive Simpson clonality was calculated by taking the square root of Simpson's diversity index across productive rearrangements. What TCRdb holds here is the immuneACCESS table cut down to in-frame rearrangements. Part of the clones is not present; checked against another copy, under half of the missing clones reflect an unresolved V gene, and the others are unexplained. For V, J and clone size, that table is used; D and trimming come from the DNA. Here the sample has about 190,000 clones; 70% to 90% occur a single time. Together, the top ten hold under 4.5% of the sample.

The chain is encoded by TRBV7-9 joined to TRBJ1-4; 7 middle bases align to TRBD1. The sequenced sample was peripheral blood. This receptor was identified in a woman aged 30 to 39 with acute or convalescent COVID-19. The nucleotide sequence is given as TGTGCCAGCAGCTTAACCGGGACAGCTGAAAAACTGTTTTTT. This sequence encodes CASSLTGTAEKLFF.